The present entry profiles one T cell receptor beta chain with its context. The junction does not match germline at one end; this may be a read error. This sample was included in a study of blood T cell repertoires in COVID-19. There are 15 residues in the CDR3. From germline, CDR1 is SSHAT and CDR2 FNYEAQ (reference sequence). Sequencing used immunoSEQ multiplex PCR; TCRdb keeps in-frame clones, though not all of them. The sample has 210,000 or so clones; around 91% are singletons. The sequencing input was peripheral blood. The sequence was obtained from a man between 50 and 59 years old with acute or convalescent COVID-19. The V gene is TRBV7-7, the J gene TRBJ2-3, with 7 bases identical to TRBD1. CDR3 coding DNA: TGTGCTAGCAGCCAGACAGGGACCAGCACAGATACGCAGTATTTT. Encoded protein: CASSQTGTSTDTQYF.